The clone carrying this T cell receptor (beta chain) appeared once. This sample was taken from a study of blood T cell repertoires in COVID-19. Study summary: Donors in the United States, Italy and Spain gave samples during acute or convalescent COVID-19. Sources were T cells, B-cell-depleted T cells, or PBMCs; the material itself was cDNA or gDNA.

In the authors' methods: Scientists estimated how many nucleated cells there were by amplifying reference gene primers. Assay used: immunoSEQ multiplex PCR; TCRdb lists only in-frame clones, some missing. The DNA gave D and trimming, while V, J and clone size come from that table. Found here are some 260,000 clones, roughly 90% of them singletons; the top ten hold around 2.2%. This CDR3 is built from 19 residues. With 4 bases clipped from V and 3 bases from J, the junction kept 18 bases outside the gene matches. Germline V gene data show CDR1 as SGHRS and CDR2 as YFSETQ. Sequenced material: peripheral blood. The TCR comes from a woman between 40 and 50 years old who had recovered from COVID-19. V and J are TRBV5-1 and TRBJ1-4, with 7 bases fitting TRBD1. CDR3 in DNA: TGCGCCAGCAGCCTAAAACCGGTTGGGGCGGACAGGCCTAATGAAAAACTGTTTTTT. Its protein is CASSLKPVGADRPNEKLFF.